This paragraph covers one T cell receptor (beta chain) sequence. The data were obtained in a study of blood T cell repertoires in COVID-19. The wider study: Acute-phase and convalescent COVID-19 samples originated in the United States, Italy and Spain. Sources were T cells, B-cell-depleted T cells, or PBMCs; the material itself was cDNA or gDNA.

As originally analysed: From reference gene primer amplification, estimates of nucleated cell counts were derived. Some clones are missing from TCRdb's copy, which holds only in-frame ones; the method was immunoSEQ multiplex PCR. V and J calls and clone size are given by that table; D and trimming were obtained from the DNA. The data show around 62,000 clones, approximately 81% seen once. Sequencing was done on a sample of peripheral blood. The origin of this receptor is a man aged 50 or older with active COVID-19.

CDR3 DNA: TGTGCCAGCATTCCTGGTTCAGGGGGCCTCTATGGCTACACCTTC. This codes for CASIPGSGGLYGYTF. The chain recombines TRBV6-6 with TRBJ1-2; 8 nucleotides align to TRBD1. This CDR3 spans 15 amino acids. Germline lookup yields CDR1 MNHNY and CDR2 SVGAGI (reference sequence). J gave up 4 bases and V 7 bases, and 11 bases lay outside the gene matches.